Listed here are 11 T cell receptor beta chains from one sample, sequenced in a study of regulatory T cells in long-lasting Graves disease. Building of the TCR beta libraries involved iRepertoire HTBI primers and Arm-PCR of CDR3 regions. TCRdb itself ran the multiplex PCR reads through MiXCR, one entry per CDR3 protein. The sample records around 460,000 distinct CDR3 sequences, about 22% being singletons. Specified time point: persistent/refractory GD, antithyroid drugs over 5 years with positive TRAb. After RNA was extracted from PBMCs, the TCR library was made from it. Source: peripheral blood mononuclear cells (PBMCs), taken when the disease was refractory, from a patient treated with antithyroid drugs. These receptors were collected from a female donor with Graves disease.

The chain combines TRBV11-2 with TRBJ2-7, with D tentatively TRBD1 (6 bases). The CDR3 runs to 12 residues. CDR1 SGHAT and CDR2 FQNNGV come from the germline V gene. Between the trimmed V and J ends, which lost 7 bases and 8 bases, there was a span of 15 bases. CDR3 sequence: CASTNLRDKQYF. DNA of the CDR3: TGTGCCAGCACCAATTTAAGGGACAAGCAGTACTTC.

This clonotype occurred many times. The CDR3 loop reads CSARRQPLETQYF. In DNA form, the CDR3 reads TGCAGTGCTAGAAGACAGCCGTTGGAGACCCAGTACTTC. The chain links TRBV20-1 to TRBJ2-5, with a tentative D call TRBD1 (5 bases). Germline V lookup: CDR1 DFQATT, CDR2 SNEGSKA (reference sequence). The CDR3 contains 13 residues. The germline V and J ends were trimmed by 2 bases and 5 bases, with 12 bases remaining between them.

This clonotype was seen only a few times. The chain links TRBV19 to TRBJ2-7; D unresolved. The CDR3 has 14 amino acids. Germline loops: CDR1 LNHDA, CDR2 SQIVND (reference sequence). Trimming pared 3 bases from V and 4 bases from J, leaving 13 bases between. This CDR3 reads CASSIGLGIYEQYF. In nucleotides, the CDR3 is TGTGCCAGTAGTATTGGATTGGGGATTTACGAGCAGTACTTC.

This clonotype was detected a few times. This rearrangement joins TRBV11-2 to TRBJ2-7; D is undetermined. The CDR3 loop spans 12 amino acids. V shed 2 bases and J shed 4 bases, with 6 bases lying between them. Per germline, CDR1 SGHAT and CDR2 FQNNGV. The CDR3 loop reads CASSLKPYEQYF. CDR3 nucleotide sequence: TGTGCCAGCAGCTTAAAACCATACGAGCAGTACTTC.

This clonotype was seen at least ten times. The genes are TRBV28 and TRBJ2-1; 8 nucleotides align to TRBD1. This CDR3 has 18 amino acids. V gave up 4 bases and J gave up 4 bases; unmatched junction bases: 15. Germline assignment: CDR1 MDHEN and CDR2 SYDVKM. The CDR3 region is CASSSTLGQVNYYNEQFF. The CDR3, as DNA: TGTGCCAGCAGTTCGACCCTGGGACAGGTAAACTATTACAATGAGCAGTTCTTC.

J is TRBJ1-2 and V is TRBV28; D is uncertain. The ends were cut back, 8 bases at V and 7 bases at J, with 29 bases in the middle. Per the germline V gene, CDR1 is MDHEN and CDR2 is SYDVKM. This CDR3 comprises 17 residues. CDR3 sequence: CASLPGQVSLIMGGYTF. CDR3 sequence (DNA): TGTGCCAGCCTCCCCGGTCAGGTCTCTCTTATTATGGGTGGCTACACCTTC.

The chain uses TRBV12-3 or TRBV12-4 and TRBJ1-1, with D maybe TRBD1 (5 bases). V was cut by 1 base and J by 3 bases, with 9 bases left in between. The CDR3 has 14 amino acids. CDR3 nucleotide sequence: TGTGCCAGCAGTTTAGGGGGGTATGACACTGAAGCTTTCTTT. Its protein is CASSLGGYDTEAFF.

This clonotype occurred many times. This sequence joins TRBV28 and TRBJ1-1; a weak D match, TRBD1 (5 bases). The V end lost 6 bases, the J end lost 4 bases, and 21 bases lay between the germline ends. Germline-derived CDR1 and CDR2 are MDHEN and SYDVKM. The CDR3 length is 16 residues. The CDR3 DNA reads TGTGCCAGCAGCCTCCTTCGGGGGGGAGAAATCACTGAAGCTTTCTTT. This gives the protein CASSLLRGGEITEAFF.

This chain connects TRBV3-1 to TRBJ1-2; D is undetermined. CDR1 and CDR2 from the germline V gene are LGHDT and YNNKEL (reference sequence). This CDR3 has 16 amino acids. The germline V and J ends were trimmed by 0 bases and 0 bases, with 11 bases remaining between them. Here the CDR3 DNA reads TGTGCCAGCAGCCAAGATGGAGGCAGTTCTAACTATGGCTACACCTTC. It specifies CASSQDGGSSNYGYTF.

The sample holds a few counts of this clonotype. This chain uses TRBV9 with TRBJ2-2; 10 bases map to TRBD1. Germline trimming cut 1 base from V and 5 bases from J; bases unmatched to any gene: 8. Germline CDR1 and CDR2: SGDLS and YYNGEE. CDR3 length: 17 amino acids. CDR3 DNA: TGTGCCAGCAGCGTATCACCCGACAGGGGGCGGACCGGGGAGCTGTTTTTT. Translated, it gives CASSVSPDRGRTGELFF.

This clonotype was counted ten times or more. J is TRBJ1-1 and V is TRBV6-5; D unresolved. This CDR3 has 14 amino acids. Germline values: CDR1 MNHEY, CDR2 SVGAGI. V was shortened by 4 bases and J by 1 base, with 10 bases between the two germline ends. The CDR3 coding sequence is TGTGCCAGCAGTTCGGGAGTAGGGAACACTGAAGCTTTCTTT. This translates into CASSSGVGNTEAFF.